These T cell receptor beta chains were read from a single sample in a study of blood T cell repertoires in COVID-19. Clones were read by immunoSEQ multiplex PCR, and TCRdb kept only the in-frame ones, dropping some. Of 25,000 to 35,000 clones listed, approximately 87% are singletons. Source material: peripheral blood. Receptor source: a man between 65 and 85 years old with active COVID-19. Both conserved end residues are part of each CDR3. The order of the fields is clone size, J gene, V gene, D gene, CDR3 DNA, CDR3 protein. D genes are given only for firm matches. Size is stated for part of the rows, as once, few or many counts, or as a class when the clone is expanded.

size: .
J: TRBJ1-2
V: TRBV12-3/TRBV12-4
D: .
DNA: TGTGCCAGCAGCCCTGGCCGGGGGGGAGGCTACACCTTC
CDR3: CASSPGRGGGYTF

size: .
J: TRBJ2-3
V: TRBV29-1
D: .
DNA: TGCAGCTTCAGTGGGGCAAGGGATACGCAGTATTTT
CDR3: CSFSGARDTQYF

size: .
J: TRBJ1-3
V: TRBV4-1
D: .
DNA: TGCGCCAGCAGCCAAACGGGATCTCGGGGAAACACCATATATTTT
CDR3: CASSQTGSRGNTIYF

size: .
J: TRBJ2-1
V: TRBV11-3
D: TRBD2
DNA: TGTGCCAGCAGCTTAGTAGGGACTAAACAGAATGAGCAGTTCTTC
CDR3: CASSLVGTKQNEQFF

size: .
J: TRBJ2-7
V: TRBV27
D: TRBD1
DNA: TGTGCCAGCGGGACAGGGGGCGGATCGATCGAGCAGTACTTC
CDR3: CASGTGGGSIEQYF

size: .
J: TRBJ2-3
V: TRBV11-2
D: TRBD2
DNA: TGTGCCAGCAGCTTAAGACGGGGGGGCCAGGGCACAGATACGCAGTATTTT
CDR3: CASSLRRGGQGTDTQYF

size: .
J: TRBJ1-2
V: TRBV2
D: TRBD1
DNA: TGTGCCAGCAGTGACAGGGGGCTCTATGGCTACACCTTC
CDR3: CASSDRGLYGYTF

size: once
J: TRBJ1-6
V: TRBV15
D: .
DNA: TGTGCCACCAGCAGAGTAGTGAATTCACCCCTCCACTTT
CDR3: CATSRVVNSPLHF

size: .
J: TRBJ2-1
V: TRBV19
D: .
DNA: TGTGCCAGTAGTGCCGCCCCACAGATAAATTCCTACAATGAGCAGTTCTTC
CDR3: CASSAAPQINSYNEQFF

size: once
J: TRBJ2-3
V: TRBV6-5
D: TRBD1
DNA: TGTGCCAGCAGAGGATCACAGGGGGCGACTGGTACGCAGTATTTT
CDR3: CASRGSQGATGTQYF

size: .
J: TRBJ2-1
V: TRBV11-3
D: TRBD1
DNA: TGTGCCAGCAGCTGGGACAGTGGCGGCTCCTACAATGAGCAGTTCTTC
CDR3: CASSWDSGGSYNEQFF

size: .
J: TRBJ1-1
V: TRBV5-1
D: .
DNA: TGCGCCAGCAGCTTGTACCGGTCGAACACTGAAGCTTTCTTT
CDR3: CASSLYRSNTEAFF

size: .
J: TRBJ1-1
V: TRBV5-1
D: .
DNA: TGCGCCAGCAGTCTTGACTCAGGGTTGGGGAACACTGAAGCTTTCTTT
CDR3: CASSLDSGLGNTEAFF

size: once
J: TRBJ1-6
V: TRBV11-1
D: .
DNA: TGTGCCAGCAGCTGGACAGTCTCTAATTCACCCCTCCACTTT
CDR3: CASSWTVSNSPLHF

size: .
J: TRBJ1-1
V: TRBV6-2/TRBV6-3
D: .
DNA: TGTGCCAGCAGTTACTCGATCTTGCAGTTGGAAGCTTTCTTT
CDR3: CASSYSILQLEAFF

size: .
J: TRBJ1-2
V: TRBV9
D: TRBD1
DNA: TGTGCCAGCAGTGCTGGGACAGAGTATAGTGGCTACACCTTC
CDR3: CASSAGTEYSGYTF

size: once
J: TRBJ2-2
V: TRBV11-3
D: .
DNA: TGTGCCAGCAGCTTAGATCAGGTCATGAGCGGGGAGCTGTTTTTT
CDR3: CASSLDQVMSGELFF

size: few
J: TRBJ1-2
V: TRBV7-8
D: .
DNA: TGTGCCAGCAGCTTAGCCAGTTATGGCTACACCTTC
CDR3: CASSLASYGYTF

size: .
J: TRBJ2-7
V: TRBV11-2
D: .
DNA: TGTGCCAGCAGCTTAAGGGGCCCTCTCTACGAGCAGTACTTC
CDR3: CASSLRGPLYEQYF

size: .
J: TRBJ2-3
V: TRBV10-2
D: .
DNA: TGCGCCAGCCTCGGGGATACGCAGTATTTT
CDR3: CASLGDTQYF

size: .
J: TRBJ2-7
V: TRBV5-1
D: TRBD1
DNA: TGCGCCAGCAGCCCCGGTTCGGGACAGGGTCGCAACGAGCAGTACTTC
CDR3: CASSPGSGQGRNEQYF

size: .
J: TRBJ2-3
V: TRBV3-1/TRBV3-2
D: .
DNA: TGTGCCAGCAGCCAACGACCTGACAGAGATACGCAGTATTTT
CDR3: CASSQRPDRDTQYF

size: .
J: TRBJ1-2
V: TRBV7-6
D: .
DNA: TGTGCCAGCAGCCCAGAGGCAGGGGACTATGGCTACACCTTC
CDR3: CASSPEAGDYGYTF

size: .
J: TRBJ1-2
V: TRBV28
D: .
DNA: TGTGCCAGCGGCCGCGGGGGGCCTCTTAACTATGGCTACACCTTC
CDR3: CASGRGGPLNYGYTF

size: .
J: TRBJ2-5
V: TRBV4-1
D: TRBD1
DNA: TGCGCCAGCAGCCAAGAAGGCTACAGGGGTCACCAAGAGACCCAGTACTTC
CDR3: CASSQEGYRGHQETQYF

size: .
J: TRBJ1-4
V: TRBV29-1
D: TRBD1
DNA: TGCAGCGTTGGGCAGGGGGAAGAAAAACTGTTTTTT
CDR3: CSVGQGEEKLFF

size: .
J: TRBJ2-7
V: TRBV9
D: .
DNA: TGTGCCAGCAGCGCTGGACACACCTCCTACGAGCAGTACTTC
CDR3: CASSAGHTSYEQYF

size: .
J: TRBJ1-5
V: TRBV28
D: TRBD1
DNA: TGTGCCAGCAGTTCCGGGACAGGCAAGCCAGGTTCCTATCAGCCCCAGCATTTT
CDR3: CASSSGTGKPGSYQPQHF

size: .
J: TRBJ2-3
V: TRBV5-1
D: .
DNA: TGCGCCAGCAGCTTGCAGCGGCTCGTAACAGATACGCAGTATTTT
CDR3: CASSLQRLVTDTQYF

size: .
J: TRBJ2-4
V: TRBV28
D: TRBD1
DNA: TGTGCCAGCAGTTTATTTACAGGGGTAAACATTCAGTACTTC
CDR3: CASSLFTGVNIQYF

size: .
J: TRBJ1-6
V: TRBV4-2
D: TRBD1
DNA: TGTGCCAGCAGCCAAGGGGGACAGGGGGATTCACCCCTCCACTTT
CDR3: CASSQGGQGDSPLHF

size: .
J: TRBJ2-2
V: TRBV6-5
D: .
DNA: TGTGCCAGCAGTTTAGGAGGGAAGAAGTTTGCCGGGGAGCTGTTTTTT
CDR3: CASSLGGKKFAGELFF

size: .
J: TRBJ2-6
V: TRBV7-2
D: .
DNA: TGTGCCAGCAGCTTAGGGGGAGTTGGGGCCAACGTCCTGACTTTC
CDR3: CASSLGGVGANVLTF

size: .
J: TRBJ2-1
V: TRBV24-1
D: TRBD1
DNA: TGTGCCACCAGTGATGTGGCTAGACAGGGAAACAATGAGCAGTTCTTC
CDR3: CATSDVARQGNNEQFF

size: .
J: TRBJ2-7
V: TRBV11-2
D: TRBD2
DNA: TGTGCCAGCAGCTTAGAGGCTAGCGGGGGGGCGGTGCAGTACTTC
CDR3: CASSLEASGGAVQYF

size: .
J: TRBJ2-7
V: TRBV2
D: TRBD2
DNA: TGTGCCAGCAGTGAAAGACTAGCGGGGGCCCGCTCCTACGAGCAGTACTTC
CDR3: CASSERLAGARSYEQYF

size: .
J: TRBJ2-1
V: TRBV5-6
D: .
DNA: TGTGCCAGCAGCTCCTCTGGCCGCTCCTACAATGAGCAGTTCTTC
CDR3: CASSSSGRSYNEQFF

size: .
J: TRBJ2-1
V: TRBV18
D: TRBD1
DNA: TGTGCCAGCTCACCACCCGGACAGGGTTGGGCCAATGAGCAGTTCTTC
CDR3: CASSPPGQGWANEQFF

size: .
J: TRBJ2-6
V: TRBV5-1
D: .
DNA: TGCGCCAGCAGCTTGGAGGCAGGGCCCTCTGGGGCCAACGTCCTGACTTTC
CDR3: CASSLEAGPSGANVLTF

size: .
J: TRBJ1-1
V: TRBV28
D: .
DNA: TGTGCCAGCAGACGACAGGCGAACACTGAAGCTTTCTTT
CDR3: CASRRQANTEAFF

size: .
J: TRBJ2-2
V: TRBV7-9
D: .
DNA: TGTGCCAGCAACTCAGAACAGGGCCGGGAGCTGTTTTTT
CDR3: CASNSEQGRELFF

size: .
J: TRBJ1-2
V: TRBV19
D: TRBD1
DNA: TGTGCCAGTAGTATCCCCGGGACAGGGACTACGGGCTACACCTTC
CDR3: CASSIPGTGTTGYTF

size: .
J: TRBJ2-1
V: TRBV7-9
D: .
DNA: TGTGCCAGCAGCTTAGCTAGCTACAATGAGCAGTTCTTC
CDR3: CASSLASYNEQFF

size: few
J: TRBJ1-1
V: TRBV7-6
D: .
DNA: TGTGCCAGCAGCCCTCGCGGGGGGGAGAACACTGAAGCTTTCTTT
CDR3: CASSPRGGENTEAFF

size: .
J: TRBJ2-3
V: TRBV20-1
D: .
DNA: TGCAGTGCTAGTTGGCCCTTAAACACAGATACGCAGTATTTT
CDR3: CSASWPLNTDTQYF

size: .
J: TRBJ2-4
V: TRBV7-2
D: .
DNA: TGTGCCAGCAGCTTACAGTGGGGGGGCGAGTACATTCAGTACTTC
CDR3: CASSLQWGGEYIQYF

size: .
J: TRBJ1-1
V: TRBV11-2
D: TRBD1
DNA: TGTGCCAGCAGCCGGGGACAGGTTTCAAACACTGAAGCTTTCTTT
CDR3: CASSRGQVSNTEAFF

size: .
J: TRBJ1-6
V: TRBV10-3
D: .
DNA: TGTGCCATCAGTGAGGTGTCCGATTCACCCCTCCACTTT
CDR3: CAISEVSDSPLHF

size: .
J: TRBJ2-5
V: TRBV2
D: TRBD2
DNA: TGTGCCAGCAGTGAGGCTGCAAGGGCGGGGGGGCAAGAGACCCAGTACTTC
CDR3: CASSEAARAGGQETQYF

size: .
J: TRBJ1-2
V: TRBV5-6
D: .
DNA: TGTGCCAGCAGCTTCCAGGGTAGGGCTAACTATGGCTACACCTTC
CDR3: CASSFQGRANYGYTF

size: .
J: TRBJ1-2
V: TRBV10-3
D: TRBD1
DNA: TGTGCCATCCCCGGACAGGTCCATGGCTACACCTTC
CDR3: CAIPGQVHGYTF

size: .
J: TRBJ2-3
V: TRBV27
D: TRBD2
DNA: TGTGCCAGCAGGGCTAGCGGGGGAGATACGCAGTATTTT
CDR3: CASRASGGDTQYF

size: .
J: TRBJ2-1
V: TRBV11-3
D: .
DNA: TGTGCCAGCAGCACTACAAGGGGCAGGGCCTACAATGAGCAGTTCTTC
CDR3: CASSTTRGRAYNEQFF

size: .
J: TRBJ2-2
V: TRBV2
D: TRBD2
DNA: TGTGCCAGCAGTGAGACGGGACTACCGAGAACCGGGGAGCTGTTTTTT
CDR3: CASSETGLPRTGELFF

size: .
J: TRBJ1-1
V: TRBV7-2
D: .
DNA: TGTGCCAGCAGCTTAGGCGGGAGCCAGAACACTGAAGCTTTCTTT
CDR3: CASSLGGSQNTEAFF